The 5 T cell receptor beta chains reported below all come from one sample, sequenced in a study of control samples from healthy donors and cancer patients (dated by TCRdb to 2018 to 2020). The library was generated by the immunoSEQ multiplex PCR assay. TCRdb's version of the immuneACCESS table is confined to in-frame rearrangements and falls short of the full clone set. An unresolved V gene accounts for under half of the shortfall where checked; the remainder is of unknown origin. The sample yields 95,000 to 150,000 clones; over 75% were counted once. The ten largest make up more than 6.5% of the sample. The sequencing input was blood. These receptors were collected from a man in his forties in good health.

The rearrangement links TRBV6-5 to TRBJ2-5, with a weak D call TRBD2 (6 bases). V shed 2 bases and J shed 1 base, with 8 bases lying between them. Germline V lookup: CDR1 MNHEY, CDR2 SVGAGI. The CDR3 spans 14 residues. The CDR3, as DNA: TGTGCCAGCAGTTACCGGGGGTCCCAAGAGACCCAGTACTTC. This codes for CASSYRGSQETQYF.

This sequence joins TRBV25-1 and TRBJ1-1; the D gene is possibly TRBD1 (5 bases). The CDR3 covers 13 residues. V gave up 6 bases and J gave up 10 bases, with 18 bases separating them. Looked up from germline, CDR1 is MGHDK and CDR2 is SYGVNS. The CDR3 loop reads CASSKIGGTGAFF. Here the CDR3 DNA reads TGTGCCAGCAGCAAAATTGGAGGGACGGGAGCTTTCTTT.

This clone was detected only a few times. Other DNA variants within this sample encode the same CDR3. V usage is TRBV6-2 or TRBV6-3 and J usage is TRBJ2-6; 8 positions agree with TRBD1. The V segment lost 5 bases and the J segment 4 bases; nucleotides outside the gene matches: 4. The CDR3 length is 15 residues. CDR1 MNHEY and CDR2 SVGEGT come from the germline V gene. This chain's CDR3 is CASSPTGAGANVLTF. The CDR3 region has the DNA TGTGCCAGCAGTCCGACAGGGGCCGGGGCCAACGTCCTGACTTTC.

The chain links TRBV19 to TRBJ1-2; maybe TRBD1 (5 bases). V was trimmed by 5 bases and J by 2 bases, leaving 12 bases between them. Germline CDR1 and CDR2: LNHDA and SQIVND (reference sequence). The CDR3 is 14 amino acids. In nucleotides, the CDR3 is TGTGCCAGTAGTCCGGGACGGACAAACTATGGCTACACCTTC. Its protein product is CASSPGRTNYGYTF. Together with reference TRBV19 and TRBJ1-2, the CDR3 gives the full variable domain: DGGITQSPKYLFRKEGQNVTLSCEQNLNHDAMYWYRQDPGQGLRLIYYSQIVNDFQKGDIAEGYSVSREKKESFPLTVTSAQKNPTAFYLCASSPGRTNYGYTFGSGTRLTVV.

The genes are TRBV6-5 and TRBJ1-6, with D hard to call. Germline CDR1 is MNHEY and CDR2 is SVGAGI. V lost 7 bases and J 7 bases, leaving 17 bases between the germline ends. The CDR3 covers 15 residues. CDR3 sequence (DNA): TGTGCCAGCACCCTAGCAAGTGGGATGAATTCACCCCTCCACTTT. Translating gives CASTLASGMNSPLHF.